The 22 T cell receptor beta chains presented below share a single source sample, sequenced in a study of Graves' ophthalmopathy and Graves' hyperthyroidism. Amplified TCR beta CDR3 regions were obtained using RNA transcripts as template. RT-PCR in the first round used HTBI primers; a second-round multiplex PCR followed. TCRdb re-derived calls from the multiplex PCR reads in MiXCR, one entry per CDR3 protein. This table holds 580,000 or so distinct CDR3 sequences, less than 45% found once. The source material was peripheral blood or thyroid tissue (not recorded which). The source of these receptors is an adult man with Graves' hyperthyroidism.

The rearrangement uses TRBV29-1 and TRBJ1-2; the match to TRBD1 covers 9 bases. The CDR3 is made up of 13 amino acids. CDR1 and CDR2 (germline): SQVTM, ANQGSEA. V dropped 8 bases and J dropped 0; count of bases not matched to a gene: 4. This CDR3 is CSSYRGPNYGYTF. CDR3 DNA: TGCAGCAGTTACAGGGGGCCTAACTATGGCTACACCTTC.

This clonotype came up many times. This chain links TRBV6-1 with TRBJ2-5; D is ambiguous. The germline V gene encodes CDR1 MNHNS and CDR2 SASEGT. The V end was cut by 3 bases, the J end by 5 bases, with 10 bases between. The CDR3 sequence is 13 residues long. CDR3 in DNA: TGTGCCAGCAGTGACTTTAGATGGGAGACCCAGTACTTC. Translation gives CASSDFRWETQYF.

This chain uses TRBV25-1 with TRBJ2-5; D ambiguous. The V gene lost 10 bases and the J gene lost 0 bases, with 9 bases spanning the gap. Germline V lookup: CDR1 MGHDK, CDR2 SYGVNS. This CDR3 contains 12 residues. CDR3 in DNA: TGTGCCATACAAGACTACCAAGAGACCCAGTACTTC. Translating gives CAIQDYQETQYF. The full variable domain, with the rest looked up from reference TRBV25-1 and TRBJ2-5, is EADIYQTPRYLVIGTGKKITLECSQTMGHDKMYWYQQDPGMELHLIHYSYGVNSTEKGDLSSESTVSRIRTEHFPLTLESARPSHTSQYLCAIQDYQETQYFGPGTRLLVL.

This clonotype was seen at least ten times. The chain has TRBV12-3 or TRBV12-4 and TRBJ2-7; possible D gene TRBD2, 5 bases. The germline V and J ends were trimmed by 3 bases and 0 bases, with 9 bases remaining between them. The CDR3 is 14 amino acids. DNA for the CDR3: TGTGCCAGCAGTTTTGAGGGAAGCTCCTACGAGCAGTACTTC. This codes for CASSFEGSSYEQYF.

The sample holds many counts of this clonotype. The chain recombines TRBV2 with TRBJ2-2; no clear D. V lost 1 base and J 6 bases, leaving 9 bases between the germline ends. Germline V CDR1 and CDR2: SNHLY, FYNNEI. CDR3 length: 14 residues. CDR3 DNA: TGTGCCAGCAGTGAAGTGGGAAGGTCCGGGGAGCTGTTTTTT. Amino acid sequence: CASSEVGRSGELFF.

This clonotype came up many times. The rearrangement joins TRBV12-3 or TRBV12-4 to TRBJ1-5; no clear D gene. This CDR3 comprises 14 residues. The V end lost 7 bases, the J end lost 0 bases, and 10 bases lay between the germline ends. This chain's CDR3 is CASNSENSNQPQHF. In nucleotides, the CDR3 is TGTGCCAGCAACAGTGAAAATAGCAATCAGCCCCAGCATTTT.

This clonotype has at least ten counts. This chain connects TRBV5-1 to TRBJ1-1; maybe TRBD1 (5 bases). The CDR3 sequence is 15 residues long. The V gene lost 4 bases and the J gene lost 3 bases, with 16 bases spanning the gap. Germline assignment: CDR1 SGHRS and CDR2 YFSETQ. As DNA, the CDR3 is TGCGCCAGCAGCGCGGGTGAGGCGGGGCACACTGAAGCTTTCTTT. Amino acid sequence: CASSAGEAGHTEAFF. Full variable domain (outside the CDR3, taken from reference TRBV5-1 and TRBJ1-1): KAGVTQTPRYLIKTRGQQVTLSCSPISGHRSVSWYQQTPGQGLQFLFEYFSETQRNKGNFPGRFSGRQFSNSRSEMNVSTLELGDSALYLCASSAGEAGHTEAFFGQGTRLTVV.

In its sample, this clonotype was seen many times. The V and J genes are TRBV7-8 and TRBJ1-1; D gene unclear. CDR1 is SGHVS and CDR2 is FQNEAQ in the germline V gene. Trimming stripped 2 bases from V and 5 bases from J, with 3 bases between. This CDR3 is built from 11 residues. This CDR3 is CASSLLTEAFF. CDR3 sequence (DNA): TGTGCCAGCAGCTTACTGACTGAAGCTTTCTTT.

This clonotype was seen a few times. The chain carries TRBV12-3 or TRBV12-4 and TRBJ1-6, with TRBD1 as a possible D gene (5 bases). CDR3 length equals 18 residues. V lost 4 bases and J lost 0, with 16 bases in between. The CDR3 DNA sequence: TGTGCCAGCAGTTCAAGCTTCCGGGACGCCTCCTATAATTCACCCCTCCACTTT. This gives the protein CASSSSFRDASYNSPLHF.

This clonotype was seen more than once but under ten times. The V gene is TRBV24-1, the J gene TRBJ2-7; TRBD1 aligns across 9 bases. The CDR3 consists of 14 residues. Germline V lookup: CDR1 KGHDR, CDR2 SFDVKD. V trimming: 8 bases; J trimming: 1 base; junction bases outside the gene matches: 5. The CDR3 reads CATNPGQGSYEQYF. Here the CDR3 DNA reads TGTGCCACCAATCCGGGACAGGGTTCCTACGAGCAGTACTTC.

V and J are TRBV30 and TRBJ1-4, with D perhaps matching TRBD1 (5 bases). CDR1 and CDR2 from the germline V gene are GTSNPN and SVGIG (reference sequence). Trimming took 8 bases from V and 7 from J, leaving 20 bases between them. The CDR3 sequence is 14 residues long. The CDR3: CAAGAGFEIEKLFF. The DNA of the CDR3 is TGTGCCGCCGGAGCAGGGTTCGAGATTGAAAAACTGTTTTTT.

The chain joins TRBV10-3 to TRBJ2-2; TRBD1 matches 8 bases. Unmatched junction bases numbered 6, after V lost 8 bases and J lost 4 bases. The V gene's germline CDR1 is ENHRY and CDR2 SYGVKD. This CDR3 is 14 amino acids long. DNA for the CDR3: TGTGCCATCCGCGCAGGGGGCAGCACCGGGGAGCTGTTTTTT. It is translated as CAIRAGGSTGELFF.

Points on this clonotype: The junction shows a germline mismatch at one end, possibly a read error. The rearrangement joins TRBV5-4 to TRBJ2-6; TRBD1 aligns across 8 bases. This CDR3 has 15 residues. Looked up from germline, CDR1 is SGHNT and CDR2 is YYREEE (reference sequence). The CDR3 sequence: CTSSPRGPGANVLTF. As DNA, the CDR3 is TGTACCAGCAGCCCCAGGGGGCCTGGGGCCAACGTCCTGACTTTC. Combining the CDR3 with reference TRBV5-4 and TRBJ2-6 gives the whole variable domain ETGVTQSPTHLIKTRGQQVTLRCSSQSGHNTVSWYQQALGQGPQFIFQYYREEENGRGNFPPRFSGLQFPNYSSELNVNALELDDSALYLCTSSPRGPGANVLTFGAGSRLTVL.

The V call is TRBV2, the J call TRBJ1-4; D gene ambiguous. Germline CDR1 reads SNHLY; CDR2 reads FYNNEI. CDR3 length: 14 amino acids. Trimming took 5 bases from V and 7 from J, leaving 14 bases between them. The CDR3 region is CASSHRTSGEKLFF. The CDR3 DNA is TGTGCCAGCAGTCATCGGACTAGCGGTGAAAAACTGTTTTTT.

The chain couples TRBV19 to TRBJ1-5, with no clear D. Germline CDR1 and CDR2: LNHDA and SQIVND (reference sequence). The V end lost 5 bases, the J end lost 11 bases, and 4 bases lay between the germline ends. The CDR3 contains 9 residues. The CDR3 nucleotides are TGTGCCAGTAGTGAGTCCCAGCATTTT. Translation: CASSESQHF.

This clonotype has just a few counts. The junction differs from germline at one of its ends, possibly a read error. The V call is TRBV12-3 or TRBV12-4, the J call TRBJ2-7; D call uncertain. The CDR3 length is 14 residues. CDR3 DNA: TGTGCCGGCAGCAACCGACCGGGCTCCTACGAGCAGTACTTC. The encoded protein is CAGSNRPGSYEQYF.

This clonotype was seen at least ten times. The chain employs TRBV11-3 and TRBJ2-2; no clear D. Germline lookup yields CDR1 SGHNT and CDR2 YENEEA. This CDR3 has 15 amino acids. Trimming removed 0 bases from V and 5 bases from J, with 10 bases in between. The CDR3 loop reads CASSLDPILTGELFF. DNA for the CDR3: TGTGCCAGCAGCTTAGATCCGATCCTAACCGGGGAGCTGTTTTTT.

In regard to this clonotype: A read error may be the cause here, since a much bigger clone is one base away. The J gene is TRBJ1-1, the V gene TRBV5-4, with 7 bases fitting TRBD1. Germline CDR1 is SGHNT and CDR2 is YYREEE (reference sequence). CDR3 length: 14 residues. The CDR3 is CASSRQGGDTEALF. DNA for the CDR3: TGTGCCAGCAGTAGACAGGGTGGGGACACTGAAGCTCTCTTT.

On this clonotype: Since no conserved phenylalanine or tryptophan closes the CDR3, a read error is the likely cause. V is TRBV7-2 and J is TRBJ1-1, with TRBD1 identical over 7 bases. This CDR3 comprises 13 residues. CDR1 SGHTA and CDR2 FQGNSA come from the germline V gene. V lost 2 bases, J lost 3 bases, and 0 bases stayed unmatched. DNA of the CDR3: TGTGCCAGCAGCTTACAGGGGGACACTGAAGCTTTCCTT. This translates into CASSLQGDTEAFL.

This clonotype has only one observation. The V gene is TRBV11-1, the J gene TRBJ2-7; 8 bases are shared with TRBD2. The tail of the sequence fits TRBJ2-1 better, so the J call may be wrong. The CDR3 extends over 14 amino acids. CDR1 and CDR2 (germline): SGHAT, FQDESV (reference sequence). CDR3 sequence (DNA): TGTGCCAGCAGCTTAGACTTAGCGGGAAATGAGCAGTTCTTC. Translation: CASSLDLAGNEQFF.

This clonotype was recorded once. The rearrangement links TRBV7-8 to TRBJ2-7; tentatively, D is TRBD2 (5 bases). Trimming left V 3 bases short and J 7 bases short, with 13 bases between. Germline CDR1 and CDR2: SGHVS and FQNEAQ. This CDR3 is 13 amino acids long. As DNA, the CDR3 is TGTGCCAGCAGCTTCCGGGGAAACAATGAGCAGTACTTC. Translating it yields CASSFRGNNEQYF.

The V call is TRBV24-1, the J call TRBJ2-5; D is unresolved. Germline CDR1 KGHDR, CDR2 SFDVKD. The CDR3 is made up of 14 amino acids. V was shortened by 2 bases and J by 1 base, with 7 bases between the two germline ends. For the CDR3, the DNA is TGTGCCACCAGTGATTGGACCACCCAAGAGACCCAGTACTTC. The encoded protein is CATSDWTTQETQYF.